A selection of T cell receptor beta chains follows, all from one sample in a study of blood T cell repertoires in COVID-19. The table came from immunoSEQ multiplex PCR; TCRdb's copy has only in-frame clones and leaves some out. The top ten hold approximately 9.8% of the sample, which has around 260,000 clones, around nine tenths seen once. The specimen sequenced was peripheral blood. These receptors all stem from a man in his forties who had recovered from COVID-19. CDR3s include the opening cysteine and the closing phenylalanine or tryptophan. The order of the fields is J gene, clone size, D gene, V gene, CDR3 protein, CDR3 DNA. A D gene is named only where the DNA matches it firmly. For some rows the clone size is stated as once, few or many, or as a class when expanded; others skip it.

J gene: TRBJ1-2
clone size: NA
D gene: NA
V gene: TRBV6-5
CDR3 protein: CASSRGGWAYGYTF
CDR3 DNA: TGTGCCAGCAGTAGGGGGGGATGGGCCTATGGCTACACCTTC

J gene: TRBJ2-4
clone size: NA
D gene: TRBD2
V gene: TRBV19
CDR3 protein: CASSPAPGLAGGQAKNIQYF
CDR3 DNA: TGTGCCAGTAGCCCCGCTCCGGGACTAGCGGGAGGGCAGGCCAAAAACATTCAGTACTTC

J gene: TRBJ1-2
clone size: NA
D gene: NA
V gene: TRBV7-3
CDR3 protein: CASSLNQARGYTF
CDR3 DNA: TGTGCCAGCAGCTTAAATCAAGCCAGGGGCTACACCTTC

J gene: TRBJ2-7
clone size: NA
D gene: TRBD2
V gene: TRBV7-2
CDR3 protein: CASSLEGSGRGREQYF
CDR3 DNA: TGTGCCAGCAGCTTAGAAGGGAGCGGGAGGGGAAGGGAGCAGTACTTC

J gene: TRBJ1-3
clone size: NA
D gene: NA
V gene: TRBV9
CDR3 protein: CASNPGGNTIYF
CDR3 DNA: TGTGCCAGCAACCCCGGGGGAAACACCATATATTTT

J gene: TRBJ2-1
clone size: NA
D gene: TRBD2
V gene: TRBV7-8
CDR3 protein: CASSAKEVSGRGLYNEQFF
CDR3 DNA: TGTGCCAGCAGCGCTAAGGAGGTTAGCGGGAGGGGACTCTACAATGAGCAGTTCTTC

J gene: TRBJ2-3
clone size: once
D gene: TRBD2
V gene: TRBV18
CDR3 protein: CASSPTSGAPDTQYF
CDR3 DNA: TGTGCCAGCTCACCCACTAGCGGGGCCCCAGATACGCAGTATTTT

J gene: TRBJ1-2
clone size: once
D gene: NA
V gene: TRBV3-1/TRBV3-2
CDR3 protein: CASSQDSTNYGYTF
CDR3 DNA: TGTGCCAGCAGCCAAGACTCCACAAACTATGGCTACACCTTC

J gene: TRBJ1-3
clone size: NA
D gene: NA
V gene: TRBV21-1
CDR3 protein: CASSKPMELRQGGYFSGNTIYF
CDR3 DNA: TGTGCCAGCAGCAAACCCATGGAACTTCGTCAGGGGGGATACTTCTCTGGAAACACCATATATTTT

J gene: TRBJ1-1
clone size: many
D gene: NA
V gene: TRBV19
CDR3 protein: CASTMQSMLNTEAFF
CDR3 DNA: TGTGCCAGTACCATGCAAAGCATGTTGAACACTGAAGCTTTCTTT

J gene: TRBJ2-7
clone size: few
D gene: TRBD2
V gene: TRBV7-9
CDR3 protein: CASSLKSGAEQYF
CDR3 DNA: TGTGCCAGCAGCTTGAAGAGCGGGGCTGAGCAGTACTTC

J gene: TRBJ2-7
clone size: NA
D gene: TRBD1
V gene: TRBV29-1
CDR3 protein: CSVEDTGTGTLQQYF
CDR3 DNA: TGCAGCGTTGAAGACACCGGGACAGGGACCCTTCAGCAGTACTTC

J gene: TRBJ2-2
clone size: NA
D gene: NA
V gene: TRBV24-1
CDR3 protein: CATADSSSPRELFF
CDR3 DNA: TGTGCCACAGCAGACAGTTCCTCTCCCCGGGAGCTGTTTTTT

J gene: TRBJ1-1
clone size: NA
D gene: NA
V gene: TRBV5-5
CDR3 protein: CASSDDPGAVAEAFF
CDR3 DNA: TGTGCCAGCAGCGACGATCCAGGGGCGGTCGCTGAAGCTTTCTTT

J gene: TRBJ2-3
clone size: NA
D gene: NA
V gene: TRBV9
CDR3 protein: CASSPTAGTDTQYF
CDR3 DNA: TGTGCCAGCAGCCCCACAGCGGGCACAGATACGCAGTATTTT

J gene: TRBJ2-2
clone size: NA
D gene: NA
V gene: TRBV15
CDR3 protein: CATLGGGELFF
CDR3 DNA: TGTGCCACGTTGGGGGGCGGGGAGCTGTTTTTT

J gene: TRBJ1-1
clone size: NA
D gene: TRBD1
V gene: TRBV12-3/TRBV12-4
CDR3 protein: CASSTGVKTEAFF
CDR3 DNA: TGTGCCAGCAGCACAGGGGTTAAGACTGAAGCTTTCTTT

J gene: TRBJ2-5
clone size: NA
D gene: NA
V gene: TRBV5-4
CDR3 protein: CASSYDPPGGEIHF
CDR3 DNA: TGTGCCAGCAGCTATGATCCGCCCGGCGGGGAGATACACTTC

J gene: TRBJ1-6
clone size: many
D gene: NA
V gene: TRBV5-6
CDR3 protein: CASSLGVRNSPLHF
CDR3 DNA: TGTGCCAGCAGCTTGGGTGTCAGAAATTCACCCCTCCACTTT

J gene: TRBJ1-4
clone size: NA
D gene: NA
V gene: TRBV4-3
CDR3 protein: CASSQDGQPEKLFF
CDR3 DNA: TGCGCCAGCAGCCAAGATGGGCAGCCTGAAAAACTGTTTTTT

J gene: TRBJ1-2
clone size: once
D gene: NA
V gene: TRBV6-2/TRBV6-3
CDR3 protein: CASSATQNYGYTF
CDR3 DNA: TGTGCCAGCAGTGCCACCCAGAACTATGGCTACACCTTC

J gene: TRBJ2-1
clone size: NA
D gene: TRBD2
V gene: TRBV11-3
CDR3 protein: CASSLGSGSANEQFF
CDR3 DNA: TGTGCCAGCAGCTTAGGAAGCGGGAGCGCGAATGAGCAGTTCTTC

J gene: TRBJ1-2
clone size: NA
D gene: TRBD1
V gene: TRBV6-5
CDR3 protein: CASSYGTGVNYGYTF
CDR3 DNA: TGTGCCAGCAGTTACGGGACAGGAGTTAACTATGGCTACACCTTC

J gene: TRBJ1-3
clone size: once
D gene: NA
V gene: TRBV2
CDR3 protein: CASSEWDRNTIYF
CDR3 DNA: TGTGCCAGCAGTGAATGGGACAGAAACACCATATATTTT

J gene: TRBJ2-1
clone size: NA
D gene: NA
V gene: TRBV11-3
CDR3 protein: CASSRTEAGNEQFF
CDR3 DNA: TGTGCCAGCAGCCGGACAGAAGCCGGCAATGAGCAGTTCTTC

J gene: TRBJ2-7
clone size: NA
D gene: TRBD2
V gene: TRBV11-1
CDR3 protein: CASSSPAGNQVYEQYF
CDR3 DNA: TGTGCCAGCAGCTCACCAGCGGGAAATCAGGTCTACGAGCAGTACTTC

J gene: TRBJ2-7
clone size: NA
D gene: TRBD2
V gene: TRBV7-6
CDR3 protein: CASSPRTSGYEQYF
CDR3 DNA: TGTGCCAGCAGCCCGCGGACTAGCGGGTACGAGCAGTACTTC

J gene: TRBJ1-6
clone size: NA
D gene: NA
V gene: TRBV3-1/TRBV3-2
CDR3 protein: CASSQDMGGRSYNSPLHF
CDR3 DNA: TGTGCCAGCAGCCAAGATATGGGGGGGCGTTCCTATAATTCACCCCTCCACTTT

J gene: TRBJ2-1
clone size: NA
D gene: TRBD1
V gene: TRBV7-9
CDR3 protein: CASSPRTGAHLYNEQFF
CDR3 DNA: TGTGCCAGCAGCCCGCGGACAGGGGCCCACCTTTACAATGAGCAGTTCTTC

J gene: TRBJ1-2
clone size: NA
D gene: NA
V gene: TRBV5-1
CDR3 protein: CASSSTGHYGYTF
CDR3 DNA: TGCGCCAGCAGCTCCACAGGCCACTATGGCTACACCTTC

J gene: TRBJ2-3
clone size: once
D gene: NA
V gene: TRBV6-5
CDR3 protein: CASSHPLGGDTQYF
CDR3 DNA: TGTGCCAGCAGTCACCCCCTGGGGGGAGATACGCAGTATTTT

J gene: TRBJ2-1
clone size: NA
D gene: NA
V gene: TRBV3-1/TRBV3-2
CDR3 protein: CASSRGQKNEQFF
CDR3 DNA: TGTGCCAGCAGCCGAGGACAGAAAAATGAGCAGTTCTTC

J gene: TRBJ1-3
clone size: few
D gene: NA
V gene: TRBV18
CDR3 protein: CASSPASWTAGNTIYF
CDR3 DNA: TGTGCCAGCTCACCAGCGAGCTGGACAGCTGGAAACACCATATATTTT

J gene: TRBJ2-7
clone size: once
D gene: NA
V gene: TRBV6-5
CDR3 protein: CASSYHHRAPSYEQYF
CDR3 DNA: TGTGCCAGCAGTTATCATCACAGGGCCCCCTCGTACGAGCAGTACTTC

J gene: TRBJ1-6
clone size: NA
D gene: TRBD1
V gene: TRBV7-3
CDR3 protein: CASSFGTANSPLHF
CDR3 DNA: TGTGCCAGCAGCTTCGGGACAGCGAATTCACCCCTCCACTTT

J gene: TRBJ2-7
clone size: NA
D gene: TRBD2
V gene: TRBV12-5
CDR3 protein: CASGSSGYEQYF
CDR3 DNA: TGTGCTAGTGGCTCTAGCGGATACGAGCAGTACTTC

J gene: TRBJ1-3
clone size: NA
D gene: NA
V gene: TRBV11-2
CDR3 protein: CASSYGLAGSGNTIYF
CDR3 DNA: TGTGCCAGCAGCTACGGATTAGCCGGCTCTGGAAACACCATATATTTT

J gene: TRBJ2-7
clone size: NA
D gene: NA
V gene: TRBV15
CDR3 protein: CATSRGTGTYEQYF
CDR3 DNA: TGTGCCACCAGCAGAGGAACAGGAACCTACGAGCAGTACTTC

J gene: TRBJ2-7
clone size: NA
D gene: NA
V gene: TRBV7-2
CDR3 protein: CASSLESAYNTYEQYF
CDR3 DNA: TGTGCCAGCAGCTTAGAGAGCGCCTATAATACATACGAGCAGTACTTC

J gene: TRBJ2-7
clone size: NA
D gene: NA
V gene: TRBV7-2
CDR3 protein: CASSLPPAREQYF
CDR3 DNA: TGTGCCAGCAGCTTACCCCCCGCTCGGGAGCAGTACTTC

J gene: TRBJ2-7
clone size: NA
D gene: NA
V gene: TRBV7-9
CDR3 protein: CASTRGANNEQYF
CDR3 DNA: TGTGCCAGTACTCGGGGGGCTAATAACGAGCAGTACTTC

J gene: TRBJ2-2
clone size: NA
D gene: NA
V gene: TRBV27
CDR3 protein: CASREGYGELFF
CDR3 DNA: TGTGCCAGCAGGGAGGGGTATGGGGAGCTGTTTTTT

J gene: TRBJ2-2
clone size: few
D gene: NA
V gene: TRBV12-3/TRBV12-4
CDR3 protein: CASRLNRHGELFF
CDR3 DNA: TGTGCCAGCAGACTAAACAGGCACGGGGAGCTGTTTTTT

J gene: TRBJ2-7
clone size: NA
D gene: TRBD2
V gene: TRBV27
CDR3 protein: CASSALNGRAPYEQYF
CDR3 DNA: TGTGCCAGCAGTGCCCTGAACGGGAGGGCCCCCTACGAGCAGTACTTC

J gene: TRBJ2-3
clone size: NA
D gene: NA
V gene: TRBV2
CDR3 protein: CASPDLGTDTQYF
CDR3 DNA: TGTGCCAGCCCAGACTTGGGCACAGATACGCAGTATTTT

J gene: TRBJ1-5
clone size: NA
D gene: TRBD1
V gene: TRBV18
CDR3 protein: CASSRTGPNQPQHF
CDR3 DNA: TGTGCCAGCTCGCGGACAGGGCCCAATCAGCCCCAGCATTTT